This T cell receptor (beta chain) originates from a study of regulatory T cells in long-lasting Graves disease. Time point here: newly diagnosed GD, antithyroid drugs for less than 3 months. The authors made the TCR library using RNA they extracted from PBMCs. V lost 1 base and J lost 5; bases outside the gene matches: 7. This CDR3 comprises 15 residues. This clonotype was detected ten times or more. As yet, its antigen is unknown. The study, taken as a whole, reports: Researchers examined only peripheral blood and not thyroid tissue. Under persistent disease, TRBV28, TRBJ1-2 and TRBJ2-5 were used preferentially.

CDR3-region Arm-PCR and iRepertoire HTBI primers produced the TCR beta libraries. Using its own MiXCR run on the multiplex PCR reads, TCRdb lists one record per CDR3 protein. The sample records around 470,000 distinct CDR3 sequences, less than 15% being singletons. These data are also associated with another study on T cells in Graves' hyperthyroidism and ophthalmopathy.

The receptor was derived from a woman in her forties or fifties with Graves disease. This chain uses TRBV12-3 or TRBV12-4 with TRBJ1-1, with 7 bases fitting TRBD1. Source: peripheral blood mononuclear cells (PBMCs), taken at new diagnosis, from a patient treated with antithyroid drugs. In DNA, the CDR3 is TGTGCCAGCAGTTTAGTGGAGGGGGCGGGGACTGAAGCTTTCTTT. Residues: CASSLVEGAGTEAFF.